Shown below are 5 T cell receptor beta chains from a single sample sequenced in a study of blood T cell repertoires in COVID-19. Here immunoSEQ multiplex PCR was the method, and the copy in TCRdb shows in-frame clones only, minus some. Of about 100,000 clones in the sample, around 90% are singletons; the top ten hold 1.5% to 2%. Material: peripheral blood. These receptor sequences come from a woman in her 50s with COVID-19, enrolled during active disease.

The gene calls are TRBV11-2 and TRBJ2-1, with D maybe TRBD2 (5 bases). Trimming pared 0 bases from V and 3 bases from J, leaving 12 bases between. The CDR3 length is 16 residues. CDR1 is SGHAT and CDR2 is FQNNGV in the germline V gene. CDR3 protein: CASSLDAYDYYNEQFF. CDR3 in DNA: TGTGCCAGCAGCTTAGATGCCTATGACTACTACAATGAGCAGTTCTTC.

This clone was detected once. This sequence joins TRBV12-3 or TRBV12-4 and TRBJ2-7; TRBD1 matches 8 bases. The CDR3 runs to 13 residues. With 6 bases clipped from V and 6 bases from J, the junction kept 7 bases outside the gene matches. The CDR3 coding sequence is TGTGCCAGCAGACGATACGGACAGGGCGAGCAGTACGTC. Translated: CASRRYGQGEQYV.

J is TRBJ1-5 and V is TRBV18; D gene uncertain. The CDR3 sequence is 16 residues long. Looked up from germline, CDR1 is KGHSH and CDR2 is LQKENI. Trimming left V 4 bases short and J 4 bases short, with 17 bases between. CDR3 sequence reads: CASSLDSRGPNQPQHF. In nucleotides, the CDR3 is TGTGCCAGCTCACTAGACTCCCGCGGCCCTAATCAGCCCCAGCATTTT.

The V and J genes are TRBV27 and TRBJ1-5; a weak D match, TRBD1 (5 bases). This CDR3 contains 14 residues. In germline, CDR1 is MNHEY, CDR2 SMNVEV (reference sequence). V lost 5 bases to trimming and J lost 6 bases, with 14 bases between them. The CDR3 here is CASSHFGGGQPQHF. For the CDR3, the DNA is TGTGCCAGCAGTCATTTTGGGGGGGGTCAGCCCCAGCATTTT.

The chain combines TRBV5-6 with TRBJ2-7, with a possible D match to TRBD1 (6 bases). V gave up 0 bases and J gave up 0 bases, with 10 bases separating them. Germline V gene sequence: CDR1 SGHDT, CDR2 YYEEEE. This CDR3 region has 15 residues. The CDR3 DNA follows: TGTGCCAGCAGCTTGGGTCAGGGGAGCTCCTACGAGCAGTACGTC. It specifies CASSLGQGSSYEQYV.